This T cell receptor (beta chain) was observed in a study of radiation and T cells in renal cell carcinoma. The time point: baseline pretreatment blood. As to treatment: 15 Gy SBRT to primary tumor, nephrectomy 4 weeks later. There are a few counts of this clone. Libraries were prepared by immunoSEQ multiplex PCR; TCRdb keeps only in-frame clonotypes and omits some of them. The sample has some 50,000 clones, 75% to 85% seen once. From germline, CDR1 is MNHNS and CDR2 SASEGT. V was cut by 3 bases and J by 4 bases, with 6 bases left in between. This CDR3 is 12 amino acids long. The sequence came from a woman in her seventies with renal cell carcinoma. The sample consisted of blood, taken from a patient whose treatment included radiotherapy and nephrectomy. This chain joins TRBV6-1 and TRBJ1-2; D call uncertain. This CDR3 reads CASSDGSYGYTF. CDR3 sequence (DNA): TGTGCCAGCAGTGACGGGTCCTATGGCTACACCTTC.